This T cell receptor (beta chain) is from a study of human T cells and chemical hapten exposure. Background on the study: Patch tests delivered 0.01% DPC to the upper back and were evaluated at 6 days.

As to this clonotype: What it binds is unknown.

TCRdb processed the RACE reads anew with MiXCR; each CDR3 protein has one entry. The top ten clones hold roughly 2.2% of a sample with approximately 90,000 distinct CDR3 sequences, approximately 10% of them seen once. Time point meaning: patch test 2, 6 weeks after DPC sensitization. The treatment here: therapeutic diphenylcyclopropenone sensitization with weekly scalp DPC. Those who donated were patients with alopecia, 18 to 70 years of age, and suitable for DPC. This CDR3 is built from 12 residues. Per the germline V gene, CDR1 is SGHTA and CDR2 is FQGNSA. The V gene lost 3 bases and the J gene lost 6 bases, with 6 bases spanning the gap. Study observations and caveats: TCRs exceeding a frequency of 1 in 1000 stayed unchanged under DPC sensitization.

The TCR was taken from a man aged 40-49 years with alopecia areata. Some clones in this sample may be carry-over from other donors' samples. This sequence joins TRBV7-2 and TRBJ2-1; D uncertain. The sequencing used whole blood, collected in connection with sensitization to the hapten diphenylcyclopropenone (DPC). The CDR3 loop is CASSFYFNEQFF. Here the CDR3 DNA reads TGTGCCAGCAGCTTTTATTTCAATGAGCAGTTCTTC.